This T cell receptor (beta chain) was identified during a study of T cell repertoires in cytomegalovirus infection. Looking at the study overall: Public signatures in TCR beta pointed to CMV infection and matching HLA type.

The study's findings and limits: Predominance within the ex vivo response was attributable to HLA-C-restricted CMV-specific TCR beta clonotypes.

This clonotype was recorded at least ten times. Its antigen is unknown. The junction and the germline gene differ at one end; a read error may be behind it. Germline loops: CDR1 SGHRS, CDR2 YFSETQ. The CDR3 has 15 amino acids. TCRdb re-called the reads through MiXCR, storing one row per CDR3 protein. The top ten clones hold roughly 25% of a sample with around 530,000 distinct CDR3 sequences, about 15% of them seen once. The receptor's source is a human donor in good health (CMV status not recorded). Some clones in this sample may be carry-over from other donors' samples. The rearrangement uses TRBV5-1 and TRBJ2-6; D remains ambiguous. Sequenced: CD8+ T cells from PBMCs. The CDR3 sequence: CASSLKVSGANVLTF. CDR3 DNA: TGTGCCAGCAGCCTAAAAGTCTCTGGGGCCAACGTCCTGACTTTC.